The present TCR beta chain was sequenced within a study of Graves' ophthalmopathy and Graves' hyperthyroidism. Notes on the study in general: Between ophthalmopathy and stable hyperthyroidism, a 13-signature model drew a separation with 87.88% sensitivity and roughly 78% specificity.

In its sample, this clonotype was seen many times. Its antigen is not identified. CDR3 length: 11 residues. The ends were cut back, 5 bases at V and 5 bases at J, with 6 bases in the middle. CDR1 and CDR2 (germline): MNHEY, SVGEGT. The authors amplified TCR beta CDR3 regions from RNA transcripts. Second-round multiplex PCR came after a first-round RT-PCR that employed HTBI primers. TCRdb reprocessed the multiplex PCR reads via MiXCR and lists one record per CDR3 protein. The sample carries 350,000 to 450,000 distinct CDR3 sequences, approximately 16% recorded once. The J gene is TRBJ2-5, the V gene TRBV6-2 or TRBV6-3, with D unresolved. Sequencing was done on a sample of peripheral blood. The clonotype originates from a woman in her late teens or twenties with Graves' ophthalmopathy. The CDR3 region is CASSSAETQYF. CDR3 nucleotide sequence: TGTGCCAGCAGTAGTGCGGAGACCCAGTACTTC.